A selection of T cell receptor beta chains follows, all from one sample in a study of beta chain features in type 1 diabetes. Clones were sequenced by immunoSEQ multiplex PCR, and TCRdb holds only the in-frame ones, with some missing. The sample includes 35,000 to 50,000 clones, about 50% of them seen just once. The sequencing input was stem cell memory CD4+ T cells from blood. The receptors were sampled from a woman aged 25 to 39 in good health. Each CDR3 is given with its conserved first and last residue. Each record gives: V gene, CDR3 protein.

V gene: TRBV19
CDR3 protein: CASSTRSGRVHGEQYF

V gene: TRBV10-3
CDR3 protein: CAIRPAGSNQPQHF

V gene: TRBV18
CDR3 protein: CASSPPRGGDTGELFF

V gene: TRBV10-3
CDR3 protein: CAISGAGELKNIQYF

V gene: TRBV5-6
CDR3 protein: CASNKDAYEQYF

V gene: TRBV30
CDR3 protein: CAWGAEVSTDTQYF

V gene: TRBV7-3
CDR3 protein: CASSLTGGTGELFF

V gene: TRBV21-1
CDR3 protein: CATTFPGQLNTEAFF

V gene: TRBV28
CDR3 protein: CASSSGSTYNEQFF

V gene: TRBV7-8
CDR3 protein: CASSLARTGRNQPQHF

V gene: TRBV11-3
CDR3 protein: CASSQGLAGAPDTQYF

V gene: TRBV9
CDR3 protein: CASSPRPGPGELFF

V gene: TRBV6-1
CDR3 protein: CASSENRGSSDTQYF

V gene: TRBV28
CDR3 protein: CASSRHTSGGSYEQYF

V gene: TRBV7-6
CDR3 protein: CASRAGQGRTYEQYF

V gene: TRBV6-5
CDR3 protein: CASSYSRTANEQFF

V gene: TRBV7-2
CDR3 protein: CASSLNPGLAGSYEQYF

V gene: TRBV10-3
CDR3 protein: CAISGGTPYEQYF

V gene: TRBV19
CDR3 protein: CASSIARNEQFF

V gene: TRBV5-4
CDR3 protein: CASSSPGLGDEQYF

V gene: TRBV4-2
CDR3 protein: CASSQDLTRQETQYF

V gene: TRBV5-1
CDR3 protein: CASSGPGLAGLEQFF

V gene: TRBV5-4
CDR3 protein: CASSLGLPQETQYF

V gene: TRBV6-6
CDR3 protein: CASSYSGQGSGYEQYF

V gene: TRBV6-5
CDR3 protein: CASSYLKGDNEQFF

V gene: TRBV11-2
CDR3 protein: CASSLPDRGAYEQYF

V gene: TRBV19
CDR3 protein: CASSIGGPREETQYF

V gene: TRBV19
CDR3 protein: CASSIRTGTGAKNEQFF

V gene: TRBV28
CDR3 protein: CASWQGFPYEQYF

V gene: TRBV6-5
CDR3 protein: CASSLRPHRGTEAFF

V gene: TRBV27
CDR3 protein: CASSTPSGGQETQYF

V gene: TRBV9
CDR3 protein: CASSVTASGGDTQYF

V gene: TRBV9
CDR3 protein: CASSPREGPGAEAFF

V gene: TRBV10-3
CDR3 protein: CAISEGTVLINEQFF

V gene: TRBV7-2
CDR3 protein: CASSSGQPPYEQYF